The clone carrying this T cell receptor (beta chain) showed up many times. The time point was: longitudinal time-point 2. Synthesis of cDNA used 5'RACE (with 10-nucleotide random UMIs). Per sequencing run, 15-18 subjects together gave over 180 million TCR-beta sequences. TCRdb ran MiXCR on the 5' RACE reads and lists one entry per CDR3 protein. This table holds 100,000 or so distinct CDR3 sequences, approximately 13% found once. Trimming took 4 bases from V and 2 from J; bases not matched to a gene: 6. CDR1 and CDR2 (germline): SGHRS, YFSETQ. This CDR3 is 15 amino acids long. The data are from a study of neurological immune-mediated disorders.

V is TRBV5-1 and J is TRBJ2-1; 7 bases line up with TRBD2. Sequencing was done on a sample of PBMCs. The TCR originated in a female donor with HTLV-1-associated myelopathy (HAM/TSP). The CDR3 here is CASSQTGLTYNEQFF. As DNA, the CDR3 is TGCGCCAGCAGCCAAACGGGACTAACCTACAATGAGCAGTTCTTC.